The 22 T cell receptor beta chains below come from one sample, sequenced in a study of CD8 T cells in ankylosing spondylitis. TCRdb re-derived calls from the 5' RACE reads in MiXCR, one entry per CDR3 protein. The data hold around 180,000 distinct CDR3 sequences, with 10% to 15% observed a single time. Sequences were obtained from blood, either unsorted or a sorted T cell fraction (not recorded which). All receptors derive from a female donor with ankylosing spondylitis or in good health (not recorded which).

This clonotype was seen just once. A much more abundant neighbour one base away suggests this may be a read error. The rearrangement joins TRBV20-1 to TRBJ2-3; D possibly uses TRBD1 or TRBD2 (7 bases each). The CDR3 contains 13 residues. Germline V lookup: CDR1 DFQATT, CDR2 SNEGSKA (reference sequence). The CDR3 sequence: CSTSDRVKDTQYF. For the CDR3, the DNA is TGCAGTACTAGCGACAGGGTGAAAGATACGCAGTATTTT.

This clonotype appeared many times. The genes are TRBV11-2 and TRBJ2-7; possibly TRBD1 for D (5 bases). This CDR3 is built from 13 residues. The germline V and J ends were trimmed by 4 bases and 0 bases, with 7 bases remaining between them. From germline, CDR1 is SGHAT and CDR2 FQNNGV. The CDR3 DNA reads TGTGCCAGCAGCTGGGGCAGCTCCTACGAGCAGTACTTC. Translating it yields CASSWGSSYEQYF.

In its sample, this clonotype was seen many times. V gene TRBV4-3 combines with J gene TRBJ1-2; 8 bases align to TRBD1. Per the germline V gene, CDR1 is LGHNA and CDR2 is YSLEER. The V gene end was trimmed by 1 base and the J gene end by 3 bases; junction bases not matched to a gene: 1. This CDR3 has 14 residues. CDR3 protein: CASSQGQGHYGYTF. The DNA for the CDR3 is TGCGCCAGCAGCCAAGGACAGGGGCACTATGGCTACACCTTC.

As to this clonotype: It may be a read error: a sequence one base away is much more abundant. The chain couples TRBV6-2 or TRBV6-3 to TRBJ2-1; a possible D gene is TRBD2 (5 bases). V gave up 5 bases and J gave up 12 bases, with 8 bases separating them. The CDR3 is made up of 10 amino acids. Germline V gene data show CDR1 as MNHEY and CDR2 as SVGEGT. This CDR3 reads CASSDGGQFF. CDR3 sequence (DNA): TGTGCCAGCAGTGACGGAGGGCAGTTCTTC.

V gene TRBV10-3 combines with J gene TRBJ1-6; 10 bases line up with TRBD1. Unmatched junction bases numbered 6, after V lost 3 bases and J lost 7 bases. Germline V gene data show CDR1 as ENHRY and CDR2 as SYGVKD. The CDR3 sequence is 16 residues long. The CDR3 sequence: CAISDRWGQGNSPLHF. Here the CDR3 DNA reads TGTGCCATCAGTGACCGTTGGGGACAGGGGAATTCACCCCTCCACTTT.

In this sample, this clonotype turned up many times. The chain carries TRBV11-3 and TRBJ2-3; D is ambiguous. Germline CDR1 reads SGHNT; CDR2 reads YENEEA. This CDR3 comprises 12 residues. The ends were cut back, 5 bases at V and 6 bases at J, with 9 bases in the middle. CDR3 protein: CASSHGVDTQYF. In DNA form, the CDR3 reads TGTGCCAGCAGCCACGGTGTCGATACGCAGTATTTT. The entire variable domain, with the rest obtained from reference TRBV11-3 and TRBJ2-3, is as follows: EAGVVQSPRYKIIEKKQPVAFWCNPISGHNTLYWYLQNLGQGPELLIRYENEEAVDDSQLPKDRFSAERLKGVDSTLKIQPAELGDSAVYLCASSHGVDTQYFGPGTRLTVL.

This clonotype was observed at least ten times. V is TRBV20-1 and J is TRBJ2-3; D is possibly TRBD2 (5 bases). The germline V and J ends were trimmed by 0 bases and 6 bases, with 19 bases remaining between them. The CDR3 covers 16 residues. The germline V gene encodes CDR1 DFQATT and CDR2 SNEGSKA (reference sequence). The CDR3 nucleotides are TGCAGTGCTAGAGACCCTAGCTCCGCGGTGGGGGATACGCAGTATTTT. It is translated as CSARDPSSAVGDTQYF.

V and J are TRBV5-1 and TRBJ2-3, with D maybe TRBD2 (6 bases). This CDR3 is built from 13 residues. With 8 bases removed from V and 1 base from J, the gap between germline ends came to 11 bases. Germline CDR1 SGHRS, CDR2 YFSETQ. The CDR3 spells CASGSGGTDTQYF. In nucleotides, the CDR3 is TGCGCCAGTGGGTCGGGGGGCACAGATACGCAGTATTTT.

This sequence joins TRBV5-1 and TRBJ2-5; no reliable D call. V lost 9 bases and J lost 1, with 7 bases in between. CDR1 is SGHRS and CDR2 is YFSETQ in the germline V gene. The CDR3 is 11 amino acids. The CDR3 DNA sequence: TGCGCCAACAGTTTCCAAGAGACCCAGTACTTC. Its translation is CANSFQETQYF.

The table lists this clonotype with a few counts. The CDR3 DNA is TGTGCCAGCAGCGTATTATCGACAGGGACCCTATCGGGCGAGCAGTACTTC. Its translation is CASSVLSTGTLSGEQYF. The genes are TRBV9 and TRBJ2-7; 7 bases align to TRBD1. The CDR3 loop spans 17 amino acids. The trim removed 1 base at V and 6 bases at J, leaving 16 bases unmatched. CDR1 SGDLS and CDR2 YYNGEE come from the germline V gene. Drawing the rest from reference TRBV9 and TRBJ2-7, the complete variable domain is DSGVTQTPKHLITATGQRVTLRCSPRSGDLSVYWYQQSLDQGLQFLIQYYNGEERAKGNILERFSAQQFPDLHSELNLSSLELGDSALYFCASSVLSTGTLSGEQYFGPGTRLTVT.

Note on this clonotype: A much larger clone differs from this one at a single base, so this may be a read error. This rearrangement joins TRBV20-1 to TRBJ2-1; D may be TRBD1 (6 bases). The germline V and J ends were trimmed by 6 bases and 8 bases, with 20 bases remaining between them. Germline-derived CDR1 and CDR2 are DFQATT and SNEGSKA (reference sequence). The CDR3 covers 14 residues. The CDR3, as DNA: TGCAGTGCACTCGGACAGTCCTTTCCACATGAGCAGTTCTTC. It codes for CSALGQSFPHEQFF.

Many counts were recorded for this clonotype. The chain employs TRBV12-3 or TRBV12-4 and TRBJ1-5; 9 positions match TRBD1. The CDR3 loop spans 14 amino acids. The trim removed 7 bases at V and 9 bases at J, leaving 10 bases unmatched. The CDR3 coding sequence is TGTGCCAGCACTTATAGTGGGACAGGGCGGCCCCAGCATTTT. Translation: CASTYSGTGRPQHF.

This clonotype has at least ten counts. The chain carries TRBV9 and TRBJ2-7; 9 bases map to TRBD2. The V and J ends lost 0 bases and 5 bases, in that order; junction bases with no gene match: 3. Germline lookup yields CDR1 SGDLS and CDR2 YYNGEE. This CDR3 has 14 amino acids. The CDR3 DNA sequence: TGTGCCAGCAGCGTAGATGCTAGCGGGAACGAGCAGTACTTC. Its translation: CASSVDASGNEQYF. Filled out from reference TRBV9 and TRBJ2-7, the complete variable domain reads DSGVTQTPKHLITATGQRVTLRCSPRSGDLSVYWYQQSLDQGLQFLIQYYNGEERAKGNILERFSAQQFPDLHSELNLSSLELGDSALYFCASSVDASGNEQYFGPGTRLTVT.

At least ten counts were recorded for this clonotype. The V call is TRBV11-2, the J call TRBJ2-2; D call uncertain. Trimming cost V 5 bases and J 7 bases, with 17 bases left between them. Germline loops: CDR1 SGHAT, CDR2 FQNNGV. This CDR3 contains 15 residues. The CDR3, as DNA: TGTGCCAGCAGCAACCCGGACGCTTCCCTCGGGGAGCTGTTTTTT. Protein sequence: CASSNPDASLGELFF.

This clonotype was counted ten times or more. The V gene is TRBV27, the J gene TRBJ2-6; D is perhaps TRBD1 (6 bases). Trimming left V 6 bases short and J 1 base short, with 13 bases between. The CDR3 loop spans 16 amino acids. Germline CDR1 reads MNHEY; CDR2 reads SMNVEV (reference sequence). The CDR3: CASSRGVPSGANVLTF. As DNA, the CDR3 is TGTGCCAGCAGCAGGGGCGTACCTTCTGGGGCCAACGTCCTGACTTTC.

This clonotype was counted ten times or more. The rearrangement uses TRBV7-3 and TRBJ2-1, with 7 bases aligning to TRBD2. This CDR3 spans 18 amino acids. Germline CDR1 is SGHTA and CDR2 is FQGTGA. Losses at the gene ends were 4 bases for V and 6 bases for J; bases not matched to a gene: 18. Here the CDR3 reads CASSYRGPGAGFGNEQFF. CDR3 nucleotide sequence: TGTGCCAGCAGCTATCGCGGGCCGGGAGCGGGATTTGGCAATGAGCAGTTCTTC.

The sample holds many counts of this clonotype. The chain joins TRBV7-2 to TRBJ2-1; D tentatively reads TRBD1 or TRBD2 (6 bases each). The CDR3 contains 15 residues. The germline V gene encodes CDR1 SGHTA and CDR2 FQGNSA. Trimming pared 5 bases from V and 4 bases from J, leaving 15 bases between. CDR3 nucleotide sequence: TGTGCCAGCAGCATTAGCGGAGGGGGATACAATGAGCAGTTCTTC. It encodes CASSISGGGYNEQFF.

This clonotype was counted many times. This sequence joins TRBV25-1 and TRBJ2-7, with D unresolved. V shed 3 bases and J shed 2 bases, with 14 bases lying between them. The germline V gene encodes CDR1 MGHDK and CDR2 SYGVNS. The CDR3 is 15 amino acids. For the CDR3, the DNA is TGTGCCAGCAGTGACGTCTCCCAGTATACCTACGAGCAGTACTTC. Its protein is CASSDVSQYTYEQYF.

This clonotype was seen at least ten times. This chain connects TRBV27 to TRBJ1-1; 7 bases fit TRBD1. The germline gives CDR1 MNHEY, CDR2 SMNVEV (reference sequence). This CDR3 region has 17 residues. The ends lost 5 bases at V and 3 bases at J; junction bases unmatched: 15. As DNA, the CDR3 is TGTGCCAGCAGTCCTTTCTTGGCAGGGGGTACTGACACTGAAGCTTTCTTT. Translation: CASSPFLAGGTDTEAFF.

The sample holds many counts of this clonotype. The chain carries TRBV7-2 and TRBJ1-2, with D possibly matching TRBD1 (5 bases). The CDR3 covers 13 residues. The germline V gene encodes CDR1 SGHTA and CDR2 FQGNSA. Trimming removed 5 bases from V and 2 bases from J, with 9 bases in between. This CDR3 reads CASSPGPNYGYTF. The CDR3 DNA reads as TGTGCCAGCAGCCCGGGGCCAAACTATGGCTACACCTTC.

This clonotype was seen repeatedly, ten times or more. The chain uses TRBV7-2 and TRBJ2-7; perhaps TRBD1 as D (6 bases). The CDR3 runs 12 residues. Looked up from germline, CDR1 is SGHTA and CDR2 is FQGNSA. V lost 5 bases to trimming and J lost 4 bases, with 9 bases between them. CDR3 coding DNA: TGTGCCAGCAGCCGACAGGAATACGAGCAGTACTTC. Its protein product is CASSRQEYEQYF.

This clonotype has ten or more counts. The chain recombines TRBV4-3 with TRBJ2-1; 9 bases fit TRBD2. This CDR3 has 16 amino acids. Losses at the gene ends were 0 bases for V and 7 bases for J; bases not matched to a gene: 7. The V gene's germline CDR1 is LGHNA and CDR2 YSLEER. DNA for the CDR3: TGCGCCAGCAGCCAAGATATGGCTAGCGGGGTGAATGAGCAGTTCTTC. It encodes CASSQDMASGVNEQFF.